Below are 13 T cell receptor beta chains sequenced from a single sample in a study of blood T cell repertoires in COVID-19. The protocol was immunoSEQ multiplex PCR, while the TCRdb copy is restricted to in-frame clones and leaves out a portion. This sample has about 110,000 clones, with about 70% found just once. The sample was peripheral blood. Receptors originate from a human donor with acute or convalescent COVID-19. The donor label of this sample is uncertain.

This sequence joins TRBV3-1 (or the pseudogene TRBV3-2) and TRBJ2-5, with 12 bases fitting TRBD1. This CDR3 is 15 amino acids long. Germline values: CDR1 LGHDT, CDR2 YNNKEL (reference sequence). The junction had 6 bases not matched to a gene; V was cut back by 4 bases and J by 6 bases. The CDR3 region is CASSPGTGGWKTQYF. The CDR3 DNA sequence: TGTGCCAGCAGCCCGGGGACAGGGGGCTGGAAGACCCAGTACTTC.

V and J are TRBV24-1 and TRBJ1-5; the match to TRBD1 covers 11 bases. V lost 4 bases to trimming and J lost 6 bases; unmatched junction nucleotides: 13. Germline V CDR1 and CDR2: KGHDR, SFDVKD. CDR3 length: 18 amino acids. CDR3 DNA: TGTGCCACCAGTGACCCCCGGACAGGGGGCTCCGGTAGTCAGCCCCAGCATTTT. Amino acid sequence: CATSDPRTGGSGSQPQHF.

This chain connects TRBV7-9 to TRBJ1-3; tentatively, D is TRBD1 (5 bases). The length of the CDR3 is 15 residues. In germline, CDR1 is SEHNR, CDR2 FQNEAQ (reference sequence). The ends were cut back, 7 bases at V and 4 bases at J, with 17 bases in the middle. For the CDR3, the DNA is TGTGCCAGCACGGTCCAGGGTTTCCGGGGAAACACCATATATTTT. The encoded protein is CASTVQGFRGNTIYF.

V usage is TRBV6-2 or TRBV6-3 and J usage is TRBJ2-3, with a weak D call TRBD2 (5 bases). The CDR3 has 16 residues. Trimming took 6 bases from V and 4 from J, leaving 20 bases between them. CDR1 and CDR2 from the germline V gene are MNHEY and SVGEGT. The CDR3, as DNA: TGTGCCAGCAGCCGCGGGCCATCCCGAGGCGCAGATACGCAGTATTTT. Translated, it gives CASSRGPSRGADTQYF.

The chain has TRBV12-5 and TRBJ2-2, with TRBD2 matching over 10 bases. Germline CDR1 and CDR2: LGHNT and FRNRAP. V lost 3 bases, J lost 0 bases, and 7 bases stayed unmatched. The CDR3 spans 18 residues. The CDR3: CASGFGLAGVPNTGELFF. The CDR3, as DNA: TGTGCTAGTGGTTTCGGGCTAGCGGGGGTACCGAACACCGGGGAGCTGTTTTTT.

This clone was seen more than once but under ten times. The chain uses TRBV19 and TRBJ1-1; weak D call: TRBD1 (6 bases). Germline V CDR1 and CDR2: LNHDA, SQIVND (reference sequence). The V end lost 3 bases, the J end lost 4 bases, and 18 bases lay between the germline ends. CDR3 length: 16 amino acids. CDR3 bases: TGTGCCAGTAGTATGGTGGGATGGACAGTGGGCACTGAAGCTTTCTTT. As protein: CASSMVGWTVGTEAFF. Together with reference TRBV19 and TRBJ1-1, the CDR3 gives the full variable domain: DGGITQSPKYLFRKEGQNVTLSCEQNLNHDAMYWYRQDPGQGLRLIYYSQIVNDFQKGDIAEGYSVSREKKESFPLTVTSAQKNPTAFYLCASSMVGWTVGTEAFFGQGTRLTVV.

CDR3: CASSQNSGSQYF. CDR3 sequence (DNA): TGTGCCAGCAGCCAAAATAGCGGGTCTCAGTACTTC. The chain is built from TRBV7-2 and TRBJ2-4; 7 bases are shared with TRBD2. CDR1 is SGHTA and CDR2 is FQGNSA in the germline V gene. This CDR3 is built from 12 residues. V lost 5 bases to trimming and J lost 12 bases; unmatched junction nucleotides: 7.

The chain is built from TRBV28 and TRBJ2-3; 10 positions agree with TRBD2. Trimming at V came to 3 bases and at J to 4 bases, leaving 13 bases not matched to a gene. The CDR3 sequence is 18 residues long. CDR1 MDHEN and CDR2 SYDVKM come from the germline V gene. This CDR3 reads CASSFPPGAGGPPDTQYF. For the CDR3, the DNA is TGTGCCAGCAGTTTCCCCCCGGGAGCGGGGGGGCCCCCAGATACGCAGTATTTT.

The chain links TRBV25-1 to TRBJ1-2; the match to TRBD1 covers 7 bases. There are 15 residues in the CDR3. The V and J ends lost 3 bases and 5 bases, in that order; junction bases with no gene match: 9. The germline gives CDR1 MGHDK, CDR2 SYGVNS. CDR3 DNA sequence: TGTGCCAGCAGTGAGGCACAGGGGTCGGGTTATGGCTACACCTTC. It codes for CASSEAQGSGYGYTF.

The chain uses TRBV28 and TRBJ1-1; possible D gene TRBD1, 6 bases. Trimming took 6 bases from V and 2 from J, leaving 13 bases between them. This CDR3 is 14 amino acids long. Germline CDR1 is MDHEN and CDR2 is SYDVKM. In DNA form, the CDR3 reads TGTGCCAGCAGGAGGCTGGGGGCCAACACTGAAGCTTTCTTT. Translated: CASRRLGANTEAFF.

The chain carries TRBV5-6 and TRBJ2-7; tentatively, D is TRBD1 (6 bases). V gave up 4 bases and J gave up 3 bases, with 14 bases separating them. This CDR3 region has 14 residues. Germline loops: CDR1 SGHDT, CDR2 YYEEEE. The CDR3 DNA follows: TGTGCCAGCAGCCTTTTCGGACAGAGCTACGAGCAGTACTTC. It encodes CASSLFGQSYEQYF.

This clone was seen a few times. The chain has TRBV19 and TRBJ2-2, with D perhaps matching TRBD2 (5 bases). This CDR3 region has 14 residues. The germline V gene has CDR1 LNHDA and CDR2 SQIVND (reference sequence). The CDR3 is CASLGQKRTGELFF. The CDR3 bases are TGTGCTAGTTTAGGCCAAAAGCGGACCGGGGAGCTGTTTTTT.

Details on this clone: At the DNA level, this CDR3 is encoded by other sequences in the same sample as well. The CDR3 DNA reads as TGTGCCAGCAGTCAACAGGGACCTGGGGGCTACACCTTC. It translates to CASSQQGPGGYTF. This chain joins TRBV28 and TRBJ1-2; possibly TRBD1 for D (6 bases). The V end lost 5 bases, the J end lost 8 bases, and 15 bases lay between the germline ends. The CDR3 contains 13 residues. In germline, CDR1 is MDHEN, CDR2 SYDVKM.